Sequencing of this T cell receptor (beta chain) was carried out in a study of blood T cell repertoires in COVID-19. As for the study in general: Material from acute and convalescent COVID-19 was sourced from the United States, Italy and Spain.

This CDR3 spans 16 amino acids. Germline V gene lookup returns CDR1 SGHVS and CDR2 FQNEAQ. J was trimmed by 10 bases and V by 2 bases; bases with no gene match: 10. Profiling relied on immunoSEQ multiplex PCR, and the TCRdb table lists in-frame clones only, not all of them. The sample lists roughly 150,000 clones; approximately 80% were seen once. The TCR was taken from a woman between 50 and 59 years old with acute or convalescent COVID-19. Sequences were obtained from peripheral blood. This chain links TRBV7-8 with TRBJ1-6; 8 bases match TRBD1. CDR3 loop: CASSLNGGRGRSPLHF. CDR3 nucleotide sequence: TGTGCCAGCAGCTTAAATGGGGGCAGGGGGCGATCACCCCTCCACTTT. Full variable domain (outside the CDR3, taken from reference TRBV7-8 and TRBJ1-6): GAGVSQSPRYKVAKRGQDVALRCDPISGHVSLFWYQQALGQGPEFLTYFQNEAQLDKSGLPSDRFFAERPEGSVSTLKIQRTQQEDSAVYLCASSLNGGRGRSPLHFGNGTRLTVT.